Given below is one T cell receptor beta chain in context. This entry belongs to a study of identical twins. TCRdb reprocessed the 5' RACE reads via MiXCR and lists one record per CDR3 protein. This sample has 1.5 million to 2 million distinct CDR3 sequences, with roughly a third found just once. The trim removed 2 bases at V and 6 bases at J, leaving 8 bases unmatched. CDR3 size: 16 residues. The germline CDR1 and CDR2 sequences are MDHEN and SYDVKM. Sequencing used cord blood. The sequence was collected from a newborn girl in good health. The V call is TRBV28, the J call TRBJ1-5; 9 bases are a match to TRBD1. The CDR3 loop is CASSLLAPQGAQPQHF. In DNA, the CDR3 is TGTGCCAGCAGTTTACTCGCTCCACAGGGGGCTCAGCCCCAGCATTTT.